What follows describes a single TCR beta chain. Its matching antigen is unknown. This entry belongs to a study of Graves' ophthalmopathy and Graves' hyperthyroidism. Trimming took off 4 bases at V and 1 base at J, with 10 bases between the two ends. The CDR3 has 15 amino acids. Germline V gene sequence: CDR1 SNHLY, CDR2 FYNNEI. General study results and limits: A classifier, a 13-signature model, separated ophthalmopathy from stable hyperthyroidism with around 88% sensitivity and approximately 80% specificity.

CDR3 regions of TCR beta were amplified from RNA transcripts. HTBI primers were employed in first-round RT-PCR, then a second-round multiplex PCR followed. TCRdb reprocessed the multiplex PCR reads with MiXCR, giving one entry per CDR3 protein. The sample has around 400,000 distinct CDR3 sequences; over 20% are singletons. No ophthalmopathy within 18 months of follow-up signified stable hyperthyroidism. The clonotype originates from a woman between 18 and 30 years old with stable Graves' hyperthyroidism. Sequencing was carried out using peripheral blood. The J gene is TRBJ2-2, the V gene TRBV2; a weak D match, TRBD2 (5 bases). CDR3 amino acids: CASSGERRNTGELFF. CDR3 sequence (DNA): TGTGCCAGCAGTGGGGAGCGTCGGAACACCGGGGAGCTGTTTTTT.